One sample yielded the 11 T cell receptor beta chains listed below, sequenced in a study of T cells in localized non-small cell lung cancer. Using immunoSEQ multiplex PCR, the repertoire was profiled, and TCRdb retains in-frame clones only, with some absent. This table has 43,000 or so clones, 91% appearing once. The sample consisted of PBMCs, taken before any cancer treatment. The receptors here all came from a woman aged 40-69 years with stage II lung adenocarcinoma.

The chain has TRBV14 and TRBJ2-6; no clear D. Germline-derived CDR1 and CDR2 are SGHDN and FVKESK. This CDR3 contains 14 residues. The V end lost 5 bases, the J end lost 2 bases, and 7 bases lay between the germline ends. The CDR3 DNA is TGTGCCAGCAGCGTCTCGGCTGGGGCCAACGTCCTGACTTTC. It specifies CASSVSAGANVLTF. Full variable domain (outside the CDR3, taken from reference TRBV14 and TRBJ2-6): EAGVTQFPSHSVIEKGQTVTLRCDPISGHDNLYWYRRVMGKEIKFLLHFVKESKQDESGMPNNRFLAERTGGTYSTLKVQPAELEDSGVYFCASSVSAGANVLTFGAGSRLTVL.

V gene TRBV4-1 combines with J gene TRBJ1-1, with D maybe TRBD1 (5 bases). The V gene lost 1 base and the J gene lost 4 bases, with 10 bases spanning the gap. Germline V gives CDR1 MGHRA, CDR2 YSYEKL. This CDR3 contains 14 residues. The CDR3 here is CASSQGYGGTEAFF. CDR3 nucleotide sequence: TGCGCCAGCAGCCAAGGGTACGGGGGCACTGAAGCTTTCTTT.

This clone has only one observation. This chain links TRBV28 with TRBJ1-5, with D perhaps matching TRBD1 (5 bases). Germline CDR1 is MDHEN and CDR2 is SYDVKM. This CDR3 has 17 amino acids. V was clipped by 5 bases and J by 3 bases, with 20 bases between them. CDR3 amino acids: CASSIPGGLGNNQPQHF. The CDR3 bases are TGTGCCAGCAGTATCCCGGGGGGGTTAGGTAACAATCAGCCCCAGCATTTT.

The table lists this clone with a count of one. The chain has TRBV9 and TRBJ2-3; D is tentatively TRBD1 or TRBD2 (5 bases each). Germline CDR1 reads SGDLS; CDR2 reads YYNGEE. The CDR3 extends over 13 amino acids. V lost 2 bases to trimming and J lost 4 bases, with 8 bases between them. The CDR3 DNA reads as TGTGCCAGCAGCGTTGGGACCCCAGATACGCAGTATTTT. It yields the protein CASSVGTPDTQYF.

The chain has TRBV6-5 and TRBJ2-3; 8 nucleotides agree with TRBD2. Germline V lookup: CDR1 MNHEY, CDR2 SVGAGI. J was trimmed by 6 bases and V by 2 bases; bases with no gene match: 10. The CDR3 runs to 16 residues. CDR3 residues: CASSYGSGGPADTQYF. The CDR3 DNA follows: TGTGCCAGCAGTTACGGGTCGGGAGGGCCAGCGGATACGCAGTATTTT.

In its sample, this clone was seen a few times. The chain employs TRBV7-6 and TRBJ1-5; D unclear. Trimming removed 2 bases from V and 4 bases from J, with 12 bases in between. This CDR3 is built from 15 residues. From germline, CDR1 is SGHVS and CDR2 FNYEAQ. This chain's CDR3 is CASSLMGGENQPQHF. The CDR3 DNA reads TGTGCCAGCAGCTTAATGGGCGGGGAGAATCAGCCCCAGCATTTT.

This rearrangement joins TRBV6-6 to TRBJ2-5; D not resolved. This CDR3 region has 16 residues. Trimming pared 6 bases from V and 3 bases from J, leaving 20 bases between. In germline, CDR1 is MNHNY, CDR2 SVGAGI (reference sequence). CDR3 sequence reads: CASRSNHGRIEETQYF. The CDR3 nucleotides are TGTGCCAGCAGGAGCAACCACGGACGGATAGAAGAGACCCAGTACTTC.

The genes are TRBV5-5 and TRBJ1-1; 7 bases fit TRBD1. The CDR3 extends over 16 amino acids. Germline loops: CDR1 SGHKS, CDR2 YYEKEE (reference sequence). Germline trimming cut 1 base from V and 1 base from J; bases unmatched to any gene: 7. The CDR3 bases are TGTGCCAGCAGCTTGAGGGGACAGAATCCGAACACTGAAGCTTTCTTT. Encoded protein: CASSLRGQNPNTEAFF.

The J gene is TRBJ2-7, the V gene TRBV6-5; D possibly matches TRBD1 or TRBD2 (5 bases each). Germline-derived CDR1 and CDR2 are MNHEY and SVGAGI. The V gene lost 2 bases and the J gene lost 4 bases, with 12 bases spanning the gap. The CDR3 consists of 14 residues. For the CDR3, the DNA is TGTGCCAGCAGTTACGGGGGAGAGGAGTACGAGCAGTACTTC. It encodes CASSYGGEEYEQYF.

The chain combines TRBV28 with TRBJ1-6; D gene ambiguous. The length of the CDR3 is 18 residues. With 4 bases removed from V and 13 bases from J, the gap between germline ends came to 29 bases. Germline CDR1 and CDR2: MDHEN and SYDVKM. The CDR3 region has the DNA TGTGCCAGCAGTTCTCTTTCGGACCCGGTAGGGTCGAATCGGCCCCTCCACTTT. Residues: CASSSLSDPVGSNRPLHF. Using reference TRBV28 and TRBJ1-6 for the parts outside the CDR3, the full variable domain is DVKVTQSSRYLVKRTGEKVFLECVQDMDHENMFWYRQDPGLGLRLIYFSYDVKMKEKGDIPEGYSVSREKKERFSLILESASTNQTSMYLCASSSLSDPVGSNRPLHFGNGTRLTVT.

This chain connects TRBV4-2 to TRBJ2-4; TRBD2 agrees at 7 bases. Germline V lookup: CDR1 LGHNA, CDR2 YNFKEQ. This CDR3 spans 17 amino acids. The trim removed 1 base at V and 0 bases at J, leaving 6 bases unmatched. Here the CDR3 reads CASSQALAELAKNIQYF. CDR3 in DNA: TGTGCCAGCAGCCAAGCCCTAGCGGAGTTAGCCAAAAACATTCAGTACTTC.